Listed here is a single T cell receptor (beta chain). Its antigen is unidentified. The data are from a study of T-cell reconstitution after alpha-beta-depleted transplantation in children. Notes on the study in general: Alpha-beta T cells present about two months after transplant were reported to originate from several hundred expanded graft clones. T-cell counts and diversity at one year following transplant were attributed mainly to newly produced T cells. At day 60, the high TCRbeta diversity found in some patients originated from recipient T cells and thymic progenitors that had survived.

Germline CDR1 and CDR2: MDHEN and SYDVKM. The CDR3 runs 20 residues. Germline trimming cut 3 bases from V and 3 bases from J; bases unmatched to any gene: 13. During its preparation, the TCRbeta library received unique molecular identifiers. Each CDR3 protein gets one entry after TCRdb re-called the PCR reads with MiXCR. Counted here are hundreds of thousands of distinct CDR3 sequences, about 24% occurring once; the ten biggest clones make up roughly 5%. The starting material was PBMCs, mostly from graft donor cells, obtained 360 days after TCRalphabeta/CD19-depleted stem cell transplant. The rearrangement joins TRBV28 to TRBJ2-5; TRBD2 aligns across 16 bases. This receptor was obtained from a female patient aged 2-9 years who had a stem cell transplant for congenital amegakaryocytic thrombocytopenia, so the T cells may come from the graft donor. CDR3 nucleotides: TGTGCCAGCAGTTTCCAGGGACTAGCGGGAGGGCCGGGCTTTGAAGAGACCCAGTACTTC. Its translation: CASSFQGLAGGPGFEETQYF.